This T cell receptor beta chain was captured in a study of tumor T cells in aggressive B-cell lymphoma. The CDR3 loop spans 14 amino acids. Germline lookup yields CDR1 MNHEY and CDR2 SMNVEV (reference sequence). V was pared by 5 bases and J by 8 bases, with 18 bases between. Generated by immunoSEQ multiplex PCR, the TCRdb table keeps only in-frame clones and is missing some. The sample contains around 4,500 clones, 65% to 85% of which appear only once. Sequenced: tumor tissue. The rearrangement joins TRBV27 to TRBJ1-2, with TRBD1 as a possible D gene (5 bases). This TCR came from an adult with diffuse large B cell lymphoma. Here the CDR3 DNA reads TGTGCCAGCAGTATGACCAGGGTTCCCAAAGGCTACACCTTC. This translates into CASSMTRVPKGYTF.